Presented here are 11 T cell receptor beta chains from one specimen sequenced in a study of blood T cell repertoires in COVID-19. TCRdb keeps only in-frame clones here, not all; method: immunoSEQ multiplex PCR. The sample holds some 170,000 clones; about 70% are singletons and the top ten take approximately 9%. Sequencing was done on a sample of peripheral blood. The origin of the receptors is a woman aged 50 to 60 with active or convalescent COVID-19.

The chain links TRBV18 to TRBJ1-1, with TRBD1 identical over 10 bases. CDR1 KGHSH and CDR2 LQKENI come from the germline V gene. The CDR3 spans 12 residues. Trimming cost V 4 bases and J 11 bases; bases outside gene matches: 4. CDR3 loop: CASSHWDRGAFF. CDR3 sequence (DNA): TGTGCCAGCTCACATTGGGACAGGGGCGCTTTCTTT.

This chain links TRBV19 with TRBJ1-2, with D possibly TRBD1 on 5 matching bases. The CDR3 extends over 13 amino acids. Germline CDR1 and CDR2: LNHDA and SQIVND (reference sequence). Trimming shortened V by 2 bases and J by 7 bases, and 11 bases separated the two germline ends. The chain's CDR3 is CASSITRALGYTF. CDR3 in DNA: TGTGCCAGTAGTATAACCAGGGCACTTGGCTACACCTTC.

This chain links TRBV19 with TRBJ2-5; weak D call: TRBD1 (6 bases). Germline V lookup: CDR1 LNHDA, CDR2 SQIVND (reference sequence). Trimming cost V 6 bases and J 1 base, with 12 bases left between them. The CDR3 contains 14 residues. The CDR3 coding sequence is TGTGCCAGTAGGGGGGCTCGGCCCCAAGAGACCCAGTACTTC. Protein sequence: CASRGARPQETQYF.

This chain joins TRBV2 and TRBJ2-1, with 7 bases identical to TRBD2. J was trimmed by 5 bases and V by 4 bases; bases with no gene match: 5. CDR3 size: 14 residues. From germline, CDR1 is SNHLY and CDR2 FYNNEI. CDR3 region: CASSVGGGDNEQFF. The CDR3 DNA follows: TGTGCCAGCAGTGTGGGGGGAGGGGACAATGAGCAGTTCTTC.

V and J are TRBV5-1 and TRBJ1-1; 7 nucleotides align to TRBD1. CDR1 is SGHRS, CDR2 YFSETQ, per germline. Unmatched junction bases numbered 4, after V lost 1 base and J lost 7 bases. This CDR3 region has 13 residues. The CDR3, as DNA: TGCGCCAGCAGCTTGCCCCGACAGGGTGAAGCTTTCTTT. It codes for CASSLPRQGEAFF.

V usage is TRBV27 and J usage is TRBJ1-6; D might be TRBD1 (6 bases). There are 16 residues in the CDR3. V shed 6 bases and J shed 4 bases, with 16 bases lying between them. Germline assignment: CDR1 MNHEY and CDR2 SMNVEV (reference sequence). The CDR3 DNA reads TGTGCCAGCAGGGGTCGGACAGTTCGGTATAATTCACCCCTCCACTTT. It yields the protein CASRGRTVRYNSPLHF.

The chain has TRBV3-1 (or the pseudogene TRBV3-2) and TRBJ1-1, with D possibly being TRBD1 (6 bases). The CDR3 is 15 residues long. Looked up from germline, CDR1 is LGHDT and CDR2 is YNNKEL (reference sequence). The V gene lost 1 base and the J gene lost 5 bases, with 14 bases spanning the gap. For the CDR3, the DNA is TGTGCCAGCAGCCAAGGATTAGGGGGTTTAACTGAAGCTTTCTTT. Encoded protein: CASSQGLGGLTEAFF.

This clone has more than one count but fewer than ten. The chain joins TRBV9 to TRBJ1-6, with a tentative D call TRBD1 (6 bases). Germline CDR1 SGDLS, CDR2 YYNGEE. This CDR3 has 15 amino acids. V gave up 0 bases and J gave up 10 bases, with 14 bases separating them. In DNA form, the CDR3 reads TGTGCCAGCAGCGTAGTGGGCAGGGGCGGATCACCCCTCCACTTT. Translation gives CASSVVGRGGSPLHF.

This chain links TRBV29-1 with TRBJ1-2; 7 bases are shared with TRBD1. The germline V gene has CDR1 SQVTM and CDR2 ANQGSEA. Germline trimming cut 2 bases from V and 4 bases from J; bases unmatched to any gene: 16. The CDR3 length is 17 residues. The CDR3 reads CSVETRINRGSSYGYTF. The DNA of the CDR3 is TGCAGCGTTGAAACCCGGATTAACAGGGGTAGTTCCTATGGCTACACCTTC.

The rearrangement links TRBV19 to TRBJ1-6; a weak D match, TRBD1 (6 bases). There are 14 residues in the CDR3. The V end lost 5 bases, the J end lost 5 bases, and 10 bases lay between the germline ends. CDR1 and CDR2 (germline): LNHDA, SQIVND (reference sequence). Here the CDR3 DNA reads TGTGCCAGTAGTGACCGGGACAATAATTCACCCCTCCACTTT. The encoded protein is CASSDRDNNSPLHF.

The V and J genes are TRBV3-1 (or the pseudogene TRBV3-2) and TRBJ2-3; the D gene is possibly TRBD2 (6 bases). CDR1 and CDR2 from the germline V gene are LGHDT and YNNKEL (reference sequence). Trimming removed 2 bases from V and 3 bases from J, with 18 bases in between. The CDR3 covers 17 residues. The CDR3 reads CASSQNSGGTSTDTQYF. CDR3 nucleotides: TGTGCCAGCAGCCAAAATTCGGGCGGGACTTCTACAGATACGCAGTATTTT.